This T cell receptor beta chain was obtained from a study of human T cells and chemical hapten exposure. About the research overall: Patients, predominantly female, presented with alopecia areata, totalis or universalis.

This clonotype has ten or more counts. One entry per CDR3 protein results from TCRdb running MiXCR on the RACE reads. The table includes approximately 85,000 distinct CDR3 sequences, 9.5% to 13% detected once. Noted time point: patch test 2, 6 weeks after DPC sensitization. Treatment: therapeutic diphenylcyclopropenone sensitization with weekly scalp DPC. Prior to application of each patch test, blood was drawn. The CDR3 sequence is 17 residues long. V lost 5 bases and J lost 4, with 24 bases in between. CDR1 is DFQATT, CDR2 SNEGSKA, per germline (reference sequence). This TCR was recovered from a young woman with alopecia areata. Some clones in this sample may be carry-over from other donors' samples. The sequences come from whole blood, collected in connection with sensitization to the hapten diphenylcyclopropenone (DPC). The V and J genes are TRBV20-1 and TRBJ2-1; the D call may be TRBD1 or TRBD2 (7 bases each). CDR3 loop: CSARSSGGGQAYNEQFF. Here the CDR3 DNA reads TGCAGTGCTCGTAGCTCGGGGGGAGGACAGGCTTACAATGAGCAGTTCTTC.